One sample yielded the 13 T cell receptor beta chains listed below, sequenced in a study of T cell responses to AZD1222 COVID-19 vaccine. Here immunoSEQ multiplex PCR was the method, and the copy in TCRdb shows in-frame clones only, minus some. The profile covers some 130,000 clones, with around four fifths appearing a single time and roughly 4.3% taken by the ten largest. The starting material was peripheral blood, obtained on day 0 of AZD1222 vaccination. The receptors here all came from an adult in good health.

The CDR3 is CASSVASGADTQYF. Written as DNA, the CDR3 is TGTGCCAGCAGCGTAGCCAGCGGGGCAGATACGCAGTATTTT. This chain uses TRBV9 with TRBJ2-3; TRBD2 matches 7 bases. Trimming cost V 0 bases and J 4 bases; bases outside gene matches: 2. The CDR3 covers 14 residues. Germline loops: CDR1 SGDLS, CDR2 YYNGEE.

As concerns this clone: Other DNA sequences within the sample encode an identical CDR3. The J gene is TRBJ2-1, the V gene TRBV7-2; D unresolved. Germline CDR1 SGHTA, CDR2 FQGNSA. V shed 0 bases and J shed 4 bases, with 10 bases lying between them. The CDR3 totals 15 residues. The CDR3 region is CASSLALGRYNEQFF. CDR3 sequence (DNA): TGTGCCAGCAGCTTAGCGCTTGGGCGGTACAATGAGCAGTTCTTC.

This chain joins TRBV14 and TRBJ1-4; perhaps TRBD1 as D (5 bases). The CDR3 runs 15 residues. CDR1 is SGHDN and CDR2 is FVKESK in the germline V gene. The V gene lost 0 bases and the J gene lost 12 bases, with 17 bases spanning the gap. The CDR3 DNA reads TGTGCCAGCAGCCAAGATTCTATTCGGGGGGTGGAACTGTTTTTT. Residues: CASSQDSIRGVELFF.

The J gene is TRBJ1-2, the V gene TRBV5-4, with unresolved D. Germline V CDR1 and CDR2: SGHNT, YYREEE (reference sequence). V lost 0 bases to trimming and J lost 2 bases, with 11 bases between them. The CDR3 contains 15 residues. This CDR3 reads CASSLVGGSNYGYTF. The CDR3 DNA sequence: TGTGCCAGCAGCTTGGTGGGAGGTTCCAACTATGGCTACACCTTC.

The rearrangement joins TRBV19 to TRBJ1-1; weak D call: TRBD1 (5 bases). V lost 3 bases and J lost 1, with 12 bases in between. This CDR3 is built from 15 residues. Per the germline V gene, CDR1 is LNHDA and CDR2 is SQIVND (reference sequence). DNA for the CDR3: TGTGCCAGTAGTATTGGGGTGACAGCGAACACTGAAGCTTTCTTT. Residues: CASSIGVTANTEAFF.

The CDR3 coding sequence is TGTGCCAGCAGCTTGGAGACTACAGGGGACTATGGCTACACCTTC. Its translation: CASSLETTGDYGYTF. The chain links TRBV7-9 to TRBJ1-2; 7 nucleotides agree with TRBD1. Germline V gene lookup returns CDR1 SEHNR and CDR2 FQNEAQ (reference sequence). Trimming took 3 bases from V and 3 from J; bases not matched to a gene: 7. This CDR3 is built from 15 residues.

The rearrangement uses TRBV6-5 and TRBJ1-1; perhaps TRBD1 as D (5 bases). The germline V gene encodes CDR1 MNHEY and CDR2 SVGAGI. V dropped 3 bases and J dropped 0 bases, with 11 bases sitting between them. The length of the CDR3 is 15 residues. As DNA, the CDR3 is TGTGCCAGCAGTTATGGGACCGGCCTGAACACTGAAGCTTTCTTT. This sequence encodes CASSYGTGLNTEAFF.

The DNA for the CDR3 is TGTGCCAGCAGTTACTCGGGCGAGGGCTACACCTTC. It specifies CASSYSGEGYTF. J is TRBJ1-2 and V is TRBV6-5; D is ambiguous. In germline, CDR1 is MNHEY, CDR2 SVGAGI. V was shortened by 0 bases and J by 8 bases, with 7 bases between the two germline ends. The CDR3 runs 12 residues.

V gene TRBV9 combines with J gene TRBJ1-1; TRBD1 matches at 7 bases. Germline V gives CDR1 SGDLS, CDR2 YYNGEE. V shed 4 bases, J shed 1 base, and the junction held 7 bases outside the gene matches. There are 15 residues in the CDR3. CDR3 protein: CASSIGGNPNTEAFF. The CDR3 DNA follows: TGTGCCAGCAGCATAGGGGGCAACCCGAACACTGAAGCTTTCTTT.

The chain uses TRBV28 and TRBJ1-1; no clear D. V dropped 5 bases and J dropped 0 bases, with 19 bases sitting between them. The CDR3 extends over 17 amino acids. Germline CDR1 and CDR2: MDHEN and SYDVKM. CDR3 nucleotides: TGTGCCAGCAGTCCCCGCCGGGGTAAAGCGGTGAACACTGAAGCTTTCTTT. Protein: CASSPRRGKAVNTEAFF.

CDR3 loop: CASSFNSEAFF. DNA of the CDR3: TGTGCCAGCAGTTTCAATTCTGAAGCTTTCTTT. The V gene is TRBV12-3 or TRBV12-4, the J gene TRBJ1-1, with D unresolved. This CDR3 is built from 11 residues. Trimming left V 3 bases short and J 6 bases short, with 5 bases between.

The chain carries TRBV7-2 and TRBJ1-1, with TRBD1 as a possible D gene (5 bases). Germline CDR1 reads SGHTA; CDR2 reads FQGNSA. The CDR3 totals 14 residues. Trimming left V 2 bases short and J 1 base short, with 8 bases between. The DNA for the CDR3 is TGTGCCAGCAGCTTAAGCAGGGCGAACACTGAAGCTTTCTTT. Protein product: CASSLSRANTEAFF.

The rearrangement joins TRBV18 to TRBJ1-3; 7 bases agree with TRBD1. After removal of 5 bases from V and 11 bases from J, the junction contained 15 bases not matched to a gene. There are 15 residues in the CDR3. Per germline, CDR1 KGHSH and CDR2 LQKENI. CDR3 nucleotide sequence: TGTGCCAGCTCAAATTCCCACGACAGGGCGAATCCCATATATTTT. Translating gives CASSNSHDRANPIYF.